This T cell receptor (beta chain) was obtained from a study of blood T cell repertoires in COVID-19. The ends were cut back, 6 bases at V and 8 bases at J, with 14 bases in the middle. The germline gives CDR1 MNHEY, CDR2 SVGAGI. The CDR3 is 13 residues long. Generated by immunoSEQ multiplex PCR, the TCRdb table keeps only in-frame clones and is missing some. The sample holds over 80,000 clones; 80% to 90% are singletons and the top ten take 1.2%. This receptor was identified in a man aged 80 or over with active or convalescent COVID-19. This rearrangement joins TRBV6-5 to TRBJ2-1, with D tentatively TRBD2 (6 bases). Sequenced material: peripheral blood. CDR3 coding DNA: TGTGCCAGCAGAGGGACCTCGGGGGATGAGCAGTTCTTC. Protein: CASRGTSGDEQFF.